The 2 T cell receptor beta chains below come from one sample, sequenced in a study of technical replicates of blood from several donors. Method: immunoSEQ multiplex PCR; TCRdb's copy keeps in-frame clones and lacks some. The data show tens of thousands of clones, more than 85% seen once. Sequenced input: T cells isolated from PBMCs. These TCRs come from a human donor in good health. Some clones in this sample may be carry-over from other donors' samples.

V and J are TRBV9 and TRBJ2-7, with 9 bases matching TRBD2. This CDR3 region has 15 residues. V lost 3 bases and J lost 1; bases outside the gene matches: 5. Germline V gives CDR1 SGDLS, CDR2 YYNGEE. In DNA, the CDR3 is TGTGCCAGCAGCGGACTAGCGGAACCATCCTACGAGCAGTACTTC. Encoded protein: CASSGLAEPSYEQYF.

The chain combines TRBV6-6 with TRBJ1-1, with D possibly being TRBD1 (5 bases). The germline V gene has CDR1 MNHNY and CDR2 SVGAGI (reference sequence). The CDR3 has 12 residues. The V end was cut by 0 bases, the J end by 8 bases, with 7 bases between. CDR3 nucleotide sequence: TGTGCCAGCAGTTACTCAGACAGAGAAGCTTTCTTT. Its translation: CASSYSDREAFF.